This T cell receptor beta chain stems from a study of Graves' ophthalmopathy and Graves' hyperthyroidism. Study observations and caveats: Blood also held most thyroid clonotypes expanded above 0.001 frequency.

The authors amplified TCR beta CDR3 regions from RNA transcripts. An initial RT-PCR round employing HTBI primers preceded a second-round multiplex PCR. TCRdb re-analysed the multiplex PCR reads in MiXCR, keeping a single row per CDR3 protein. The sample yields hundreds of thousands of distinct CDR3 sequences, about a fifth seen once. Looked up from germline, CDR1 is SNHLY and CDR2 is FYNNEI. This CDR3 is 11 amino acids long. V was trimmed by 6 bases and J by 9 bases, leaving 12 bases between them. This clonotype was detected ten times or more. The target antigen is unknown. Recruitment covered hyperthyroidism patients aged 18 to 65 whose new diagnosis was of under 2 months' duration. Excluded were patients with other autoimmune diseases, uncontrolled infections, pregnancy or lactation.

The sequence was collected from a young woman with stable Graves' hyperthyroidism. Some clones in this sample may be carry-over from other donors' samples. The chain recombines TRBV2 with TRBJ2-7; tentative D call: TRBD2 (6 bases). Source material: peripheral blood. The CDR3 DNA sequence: TGTGCCAGCAGAACCGGACTATTGCAGTACTTC. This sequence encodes CASRTGLLQYF. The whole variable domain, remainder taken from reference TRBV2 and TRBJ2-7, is EPEVTQTPSHQVTQMGQEVILRCVPISNHLYFYWYRQILGQKVEFLVSFYNNEISEKSEIFDDQFSVERPDGSNFTLKIRSTKLEDSAMYFCASRTGLLQYFGPGTRLTVT.